The next 14 T cell receptor beta chains were all read from a single sample in a study of long-term antiretroviral therapy in people with HIV. Version v3.0 of the immunoSEQ assay was performed at survey level. The method was immunoSEQ multiplex PCR; TCRdb's version includes in-frame clones alone and lacks a portion of them. The sample has about 35,000 clones, approximately 85% seen once; the top ten hold about 10%. Source: unsorted PBMCs, taken 2.2 years after starting antiretroviral therapy. The receptors here all came from a man younger than 30 with HIV.

The chain uses TRBV29-1 and TRBJ1-2; TRBD1 aligns across 8 bases. The CDR3 is 17 amino acids. Germline CDR1 SQVTM, CDR2 ANQGSEA. V trimming: 0 bases; J trimming: 5 bases; junction bases outside the gene matches: 14. This CDR3 reads CSVEDLGQGAIGYGYTF. CDR3 nucleotides: TGCAGCGTTGAAGATCTCGGGCAGGGGGCGATCGGGTATGGCTACACCTTC.

Note on this clone: One end of the junction does not line up with germline, which may come from a read error. The CDR3 coding sequence is TGTGCCAGTAGTATTGGGACAGGGGGAAATTCACCCCTACACTTT. Translated: CASSIGTGGNSPLHF. This rearrangement joins TRBV19 to TRBJ1-6, with 11 bases lining up with TRBD1. This CDR3 spans 15 amino acids. Germline-derived CDR1 and CDR2 are LNHDA and SQIVND (reference sequence).

V is TRBV7-9 and J is TRBJ2-1; 8 bases are shared with TRBD2. The V gene's germline CDR1 is SEHNR and CDR2 FQNEAQ (reference sequence). V was pared by 5 bases and J by 8 bases, with 11 bases of the junction left unmatched. CDR3 length: 15 residues. The CDR3 loop is CASSGMSGRRDEQFF. The CDR3 DNA sequence: TGTGCCAGCAGCGGGATGAGCGGGAGACGGGATGAGCAGTTCTTC.

The chain recombines TRBV4-1 with TRBJ2-7; 9 bases line up with TRBD1. This CDR3 is 15 amino acids long. Germline values: CDR1 MGHRA, CDR2 YSYEKL. V shed 1 base, J shed 3 bases, and the junction held 4 bases outside the gene matches. As DNA, the CDR3 is TGCGCCAGCAGCCAAGCCTCGGGACAGGGCTACGAGCAGTACTTC. This translates into CASSQASGQGYEQYF.

V and J are TRBV19 and TRBJ2-5; TRBD2 matches at 9 bases. In germline, CDR1 is LNHDA, CDR2 SQIVND (reference sequence). This CDR3 spans 14 amino acids. With V trimmed by 9 bases and J by 5 bases, 10 bases remained unmatched. CDR3 sequence (DNA): TGTGCCAGCGCCCGTAGCGGGAGTAGTGAGACCCAGTACTTC. Protein sequence: CASARSGSSETQYF.

The chain has TRBV5-5 and TRBJ2-7; TRBD1 is a possible D gene (5 bases). Germline values: CDR1 SGHKS, CDR2 YYEKEE (reference sequence). CDR3 size: 16 residues. V gave up 4 bases and J gave up 6 bases, with 23 bases separating them. The CDR3 is CASSQGSLDQDGEQYF. The CDR3 DNA follows: TGTGCCAGCAGCCAGGGCTCCTTAGACCAGGACGGCGAGCAGTACTTC.

A single count supports this clone. V usage is TRBV11-2 and J usage is TRBJ2-2, with TRBD2 identical over 7 bases. The J segment lost 2 bases and the V segment lost 3 bases, leaving 3 bases of the junction unmatched. This CDR3 contains 15 residues. Looked up from germline, CDR1 is SGHAT and CDR2 is FQNNGV. CDR3 in DNA: TGTGCCAGCAGCTTGAGCGGGACCAACACCGGGGAGCTGTTTTTT. It yields the protein CASSLSGTNTGELFF.

The V gene is TRBV2, the J gene TRBJ2-1; TRBD2 matches 10 bases. Germline CDR1 and CDR2: SNHLY and FYNNEI. The V segment lost 6 bases and the J segment 0 bases; nucleotides outside the gene matches: 5. The CDR3 runs 16 residues. CDR3 region: CASRGLAVNSYNEQFF. The CDR3, as DNA: TGTGCCAGCAGAGGACTAGCGGTTAACTCCTACAATGAGCAGTTCTTC.

This clone was detected a few times. An end of the junction does not agree with germline; a read error may underlie this. J is TRBJ2-7 and V is TRBV7-7, with 9 bases lining up with TRBD1. There are 13 residues in the CDR3. CDR1 is SSHAT, CDR2 FNYEAQ, per germline (reference sequence). CDR3 sequence reads: CASSLDRGNEQYF. CDR3 DNA: TGTGCTAGCAGCTTAGACAGGGGGAACGAGCAGTACTTC.

V and J are TRBV30 and TRBJ2-3, with TRBD2 as a possible D gene (7 bases). Trimming pared 6 bases from V and 8 bases from J, leaving 12 bases between. CDR1 and CDR2 from the germline V gene are GTSNPN and SVGIG (reference sequence). The CDR3 is 11 amino acids. CDR3 sequence: CACLGGGTQYF. The CDR3 DNA follows: TGTGCCTGCCTAGGGGGGGGTACGCAGTATTTT.

The chain links TRBV9 to TRBJ2-7; either TRBD1 or TRBD2 may fit D (6 bases each). This CDR3 has 17 amino acids. Germline values: CDR1 SGDLS, CDR2 YYNGEE. Between the trimmed V and J ends, which lost 2 bases and 3 bases, there was a span of 21 bases. In DNA, the CDR3 is TGTGCCAGCAGCGTTAGTTCGAATACGGGGGCCCTCTACGAGCAGTACTTC. Amino acids: CASSVSSNTGALYEQYF.

V usage is TRBV28 and J usage is TRBJ2-2; D perhaps matches TRBD1 (5 bases). Germline CDR1 and CDR2: MDHEN and SYDVKM. The V end lost 5 bases, the J end lost 8 bases, and 12 bases lay between the germline ends. The CDR3 has 13 residues. In nucleotides, the CDR3 is TGTGCCAGCAGTCTCAGGGCGCCTGGGGAGCTGTTTTTT. It encodes CASSLRAPGELFF.

The chain uses TRBV30 and TRBJ1-1; D gene uncertain. The CDR3 length is 12 residues. V was pared by 0 bases and J by 12 bases, with 14 bases between. Germline values: CDR1 GTSNPN, CDR2 SVGIG (reference sequence). CDR3 nucleotide sequence: TGTGCCTGGAGTGTAACCATCGATGGACCTTTCTTT. Its translation is CAWSVTIDGPFF.

The chain carries TRBV27 and TRBJ1-2, with 7 bases matching TRBD1. CDR1 and CDR2 from the germline V gene are MNHEY and SMNVEV (reference sequence). CDR3 length: 14 amino acids. V shed 3 bases, J shed 3 bases, and the junction held 4 bases outside the gene matches. CDR3 in amino acids: CASSLTGNHYGYTF. DNA of the CDR3: TGTGCCAGCAGTTTGACAGGGAACCACTATGGCTACACCTTC.